This T cell receptor beta chain was profiled in a study of T cells after yellow fever vaccination. This clonotype was recorded many times. V lost 5 bases, J lost 6 bases, and 10 bases stayed unmatched. The CDR3 is made up of 17 amino acids. Germline CDR1 reads SGHTA; CDR2 reads FQGTGA. Via MiXCR, TCRdb re-called the 5' RACE reads, giving one row per CDR3 protein. The sample holds some 350,000 distinct CDR3 sequences; around 4.1% are singletons and the top ten take 20% to 25%. The chain employs TRBV7-3 and TRBJ2-2, with TRBD1 matching over 12 bases. The clonotype was recovered from a man aged 18 to 30 who received the YFV17D yellow fever vaccine. This sample comprised PBMCs, obtained 5 days after the yellow fever booster vaccination. The CDR3 here is CASSLLGQGANAGELFF. The CDR3 DNA reads as TGTGCCAGCAGCCTTCTGGGACAGGGGGCTAACGCCGGGGAGCTGTTTTTT.